This T cell receptor (beta chain) was identified in a study of T cells in tuberculosis (dated by TCRdb to about 2018). Regarding the complete study: To characterize T cells specific for the mycobacterial lipid antigen glucose monomycolate (GMM), the study used CD1B tetramers together with high-throughput TCR immunosequencing. In a South African clinical cohort, IGRA-negative adolescents, IGRA-positive adolescents with latent tuberculosis and adults with active tuberculosis were compared, with under eleven people in each group. PBMC from active tuberculosis patients were archived either before standard anti-tuberculosis treatment began or within 7 days of the start of that treatment. Broader findings and caveats from the paper: Clinical samples were selected based on which cryopreserved specimens were available, and the active tuberculosis cases were adults whereas the controls were adolescents. Shorter CDR3-alpha lengths in active tuberculosis patients partly drove the smaller NN-distances, and the TCR-beta difference was not statistically significant. Using GEM motif frequencies, a classifier achieved 60% to 70% accuracy, whereas a classifier built on the diverse GMM-specific repertoire got to 87% accuracy (AUROC 0.90). Smaller mean NN-distances to GMM-specific TCRs were observed in active tuberculosis TCR-alpha repertoires than in IGRA-negative controls, suggesting clonal expansion of GMM-specific TCRs.

V sheds 4 bases and J sheds 0 bases, leaving 10 bases between their ends. The CDR1 and CDR2 encoded by the germline V gene are SGHRS and YFSETQ. The CDR3 goes from the cysteine to the phenylalanine over 15 residues. Just the 45-base CDR3 DNA is kept, in frame starting at base 1. According to the study, the label for this sample's time point signals: new active TB diagnosis, blood taken before or within 7 days of starting treatment. The patients with active tuberculosis were newly diagnosed, HIV-seronegative South African adults aged 18 years or older. Confirmation of active tuberculosis came from positive sputum smear microscopy and/or a positive M. tuberculosis culture. Immunosequencing was performed on unsorted cryopreserved PBMC and covered about 110,000 T cells per clinical donor on average. TCR libraries were generated with the immunoSEQ multiplex PCR assay, using TCR-beta and/or TCR-alpha/delta assays for each sample. The amplified TCR libraries were sequenced using the Illumina high-throughput platform. The paper's processing steps were these. Clustering and dimensionality reduction were performed using pairwise TCRdist distances among GMM-specific receptors from ex vivo sorted or in vitro expanded T cells. Each clinical repertoire was scored by mean NN-distance, the average TCRdist to the nearest 10% of tetramer-positive reference sequences. GEM TCR motif frequency was calculated as the fraction of unique TCRs that matched known GEM sequences by V/J usage and CDR3 length. Active tuberculosis was classified by linear discriminant analysis with leave-one-out cross-validation, implemented in scikit-learn. The immuneACCESS repertoire file appears here via TCRdb, limited to in-frame rearrangements. These files lack a portion of the clones; in checked studies, under half of the deficit traces to unresolved V genes, and the cause of the others is not known. The V and J calls and clone size are taken from that table; D and trimming were inferred from the DNA. Recorded for this sample are some 31,000 clones; approximately 90% of them occurred a single time. About 2.4% of the sample rests with the top ten.

As concerns this clone: Its antigen is not yet known. Per-nucleotide qualities are absent, and no much larger clonotype sits a single base away.

Specimen: PBMCs, collected at tuberculosis diagnosis. This clonotype was obtained from an adult with tuberculosis. The chain employs TRBV5-1 and TRBJ2-2, with no reliable assignment of the D segment. The sequenced DNA is TGCGCCAGCAGCCGCCGGGTTTCGAACACCGGGGAGCTGTTTTTT. The resulting protein is CASSRRVSNTGELFF.